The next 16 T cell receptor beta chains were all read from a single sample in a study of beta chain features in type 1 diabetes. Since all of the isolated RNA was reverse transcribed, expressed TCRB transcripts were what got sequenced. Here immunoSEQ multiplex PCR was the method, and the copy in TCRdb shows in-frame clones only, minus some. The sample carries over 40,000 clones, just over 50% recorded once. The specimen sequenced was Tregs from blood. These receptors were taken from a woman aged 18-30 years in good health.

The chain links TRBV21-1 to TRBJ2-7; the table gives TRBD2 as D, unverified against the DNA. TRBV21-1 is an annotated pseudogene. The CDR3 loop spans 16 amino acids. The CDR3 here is CASSDSRLAFSYEQYF. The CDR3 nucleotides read TGTGCCAGCAGCGATTCGAGACTAGCGTTTTCCTACGAGCAGTACTTC.

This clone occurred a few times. Here the CDR3 DNA reads TGTGCCAGCAGTTTTAGGACTAGCGGCACCGGGGAGCTGTTTTTT. It yields the protein CASSFRTSGTGELFF. The rearrangement links TRBV27 to TRBJ2-2, with TRBD2 identical over 10 bases. The CDR3 is 15 residues long. The germline CDR1 and CDR2 sequences are MNHEY and SMNVEV (reference sequence). V shed 3 bases and J 4 bases; nucleotides not matched to a gene: 2.

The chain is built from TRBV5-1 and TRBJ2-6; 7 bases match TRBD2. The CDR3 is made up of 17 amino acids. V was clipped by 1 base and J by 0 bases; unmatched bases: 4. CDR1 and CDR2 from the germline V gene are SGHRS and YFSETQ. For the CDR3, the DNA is TGCGCCAGCAGCTTGCTAGCGGCTATCTCTGGGGCCAACGTCCTGACTTTC. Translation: CASSLLAAISGANVLTF.

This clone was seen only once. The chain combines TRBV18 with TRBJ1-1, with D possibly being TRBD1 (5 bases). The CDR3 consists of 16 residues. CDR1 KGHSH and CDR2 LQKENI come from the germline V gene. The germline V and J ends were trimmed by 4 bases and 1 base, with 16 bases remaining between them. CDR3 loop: CASSLTVRGTNTEAFF. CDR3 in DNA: TGTGCCAGCTCACTAACGGTAAGGGGCACGAACACTGAAGCTTTCTTT.

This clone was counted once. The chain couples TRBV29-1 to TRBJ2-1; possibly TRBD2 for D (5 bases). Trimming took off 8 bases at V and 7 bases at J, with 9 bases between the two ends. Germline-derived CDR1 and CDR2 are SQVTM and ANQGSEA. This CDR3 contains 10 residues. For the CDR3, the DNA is TGCAGCTCCGGGGTTAATGAGCAGTTCTTC. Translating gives CSSGVNEQFF.

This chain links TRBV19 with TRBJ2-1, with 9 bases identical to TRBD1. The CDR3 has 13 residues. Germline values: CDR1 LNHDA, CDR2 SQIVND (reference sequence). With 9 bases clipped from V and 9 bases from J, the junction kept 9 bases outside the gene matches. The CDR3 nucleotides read TGTGCCAGCGCCCGGACAGGGGAAGGTGAGCAGTTCTTC. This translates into CASARTGEGEQFF.

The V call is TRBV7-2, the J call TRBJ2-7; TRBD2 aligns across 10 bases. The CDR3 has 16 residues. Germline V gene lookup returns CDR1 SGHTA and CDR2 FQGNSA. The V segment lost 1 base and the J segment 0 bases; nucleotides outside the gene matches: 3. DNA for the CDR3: TGTGCCAGCAGCTTAGGGCTAGCGGGAGTCTCCTACGAGCAGTACTTC. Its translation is CASSLGLAGVSYEQYF.

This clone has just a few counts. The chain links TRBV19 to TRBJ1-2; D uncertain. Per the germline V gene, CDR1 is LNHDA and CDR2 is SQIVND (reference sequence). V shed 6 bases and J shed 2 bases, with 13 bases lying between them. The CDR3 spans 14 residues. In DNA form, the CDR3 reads TGTGCCAGTAGGGGAGAGTCGCACAACTATGGCTACACCTTC. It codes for CASRGESHNYGYTF.

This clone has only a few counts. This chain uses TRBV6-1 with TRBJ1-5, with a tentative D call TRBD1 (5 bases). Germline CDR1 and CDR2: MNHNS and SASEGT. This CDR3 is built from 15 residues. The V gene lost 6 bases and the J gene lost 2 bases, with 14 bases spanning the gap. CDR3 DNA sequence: TGTGCCAGCAGCCGGGGGGGGGACGGCAATCAGCCCCAGCATTTT. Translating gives CASSRGGDGNQPQHF.

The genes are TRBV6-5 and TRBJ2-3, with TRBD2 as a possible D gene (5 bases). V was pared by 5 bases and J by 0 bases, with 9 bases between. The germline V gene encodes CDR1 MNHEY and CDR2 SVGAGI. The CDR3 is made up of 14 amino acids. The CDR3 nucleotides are TGTGCCAGCAGTCCCTCGGGGAGCACAGATACGCAGTATTTT. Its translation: CASSPSGSTDTQYF.

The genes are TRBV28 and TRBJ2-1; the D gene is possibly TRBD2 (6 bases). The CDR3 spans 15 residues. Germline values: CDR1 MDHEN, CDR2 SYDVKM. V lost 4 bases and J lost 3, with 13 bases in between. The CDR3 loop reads CASSSDGSNYNEQFF. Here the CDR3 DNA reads TGTGCCAGCAGTTCGGACGGGAGCAACTACAATGAGCAGTTCTTC.

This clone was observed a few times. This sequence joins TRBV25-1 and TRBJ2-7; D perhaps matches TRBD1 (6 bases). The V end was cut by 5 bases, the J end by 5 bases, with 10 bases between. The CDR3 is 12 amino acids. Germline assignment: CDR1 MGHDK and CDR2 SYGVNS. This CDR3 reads CASSRNRDEQYF. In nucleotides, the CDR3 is TGTGCCAGCAGTCGAAACAGGGACGAGCAGTACTTC.

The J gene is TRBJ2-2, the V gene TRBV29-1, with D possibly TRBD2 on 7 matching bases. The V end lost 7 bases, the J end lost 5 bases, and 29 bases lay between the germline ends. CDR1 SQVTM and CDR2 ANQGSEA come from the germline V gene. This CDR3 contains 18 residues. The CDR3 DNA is TGCAGCGCAAGCGAGGACAGCCAAGGGGGGGGTTGGACCGGGGAGCTGTTTTTT. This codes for CSASEDSQGGGWTGELFF.

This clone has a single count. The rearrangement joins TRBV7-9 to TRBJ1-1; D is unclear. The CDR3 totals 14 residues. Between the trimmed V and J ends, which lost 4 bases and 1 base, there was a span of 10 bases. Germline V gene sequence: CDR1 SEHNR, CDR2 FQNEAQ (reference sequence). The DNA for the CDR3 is TGTGCCAGCAGCTCCGGACTCCAGAACACTGAAGCTTTCTTT. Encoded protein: CASSSGLQNTEAFF. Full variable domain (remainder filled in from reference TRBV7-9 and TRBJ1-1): DTGVSQNPRHKITKRGQNVTFRCDPISEHNRLYWYRQTLGQGPEFLTYFQNEAQLEKSRLLSDRFSAERPKGSFSTLEIQRTEQGDSAMYLCASSSGLQNTEAFFGQGTRLTVV.

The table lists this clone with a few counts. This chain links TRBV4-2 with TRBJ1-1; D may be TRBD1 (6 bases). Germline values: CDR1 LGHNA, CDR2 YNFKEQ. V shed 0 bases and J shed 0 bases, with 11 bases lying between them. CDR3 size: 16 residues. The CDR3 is CASSQDLGGLNTEAFF. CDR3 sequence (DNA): TGTGCCAGCAGCCAAGATTTAGGGGGTTTGAACACTGAAGCTTTCTTT.

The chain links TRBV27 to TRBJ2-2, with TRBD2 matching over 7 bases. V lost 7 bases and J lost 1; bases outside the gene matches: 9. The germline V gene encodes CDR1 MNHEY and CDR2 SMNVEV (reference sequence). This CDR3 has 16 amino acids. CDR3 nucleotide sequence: TGTGCCAGCACCACAATGCAGCGGGGGAACACCGGGGAGCTGTTTTTT. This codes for CASTTMQRGNTGELFF.